This T cell receptor (beta chain) was obtained from a study of PD-L1 blockade in urothelial cancer. Study-level background: A median blood sample held about 150,000 T cells and tens of thousands of unique TCRs.

Profiling relied on immunoSEQ multiplex PCR, and the TCRdb table lists in-frame clones only, not all of them. This sample carries approximately 50,000 clones, roughly 86% of them seen once, and the ten largest clones take approximately 23%. V lost 5 bases to trimming and J lost 5 bases, with 12 bases between them. Per the germline V gene, CDR1 is SGHTA and CDR2 is FQGTGA. The CDR3 length is 13 residues. Time point meaning: pretreatment peripheral blood. The sequence was collected from a man between 60 and 75 years old with urothelial cancer. The rearrangement joins TRBV7-3 to TRBJ1-2; no clear D. Sequences were derived from PBMCs, sampled around atezolizumab (anti-PD-L1) treatment. CDR3 in amino acids: CASSPETGYGYTF. CDR3 DNA: TGTGCCAGCAGCCCGGAGACGGGTTATGGCTACACCTTC. Supplemented by reference TRBV7-3 and TRBJ1-2, the full variable domain reads GAGVSQTPSNKVTEKGKYVELRCDPISGHTALYWYRQSLGQGPEFLIYFQGTGAADDSGLPNDRFFAVRPEGSVSTLKIQRTERGDSAVYLCASSPETGYGYTFGSGTRLTVV.